The rows below give T cell receptor beta chains drawn from one sample of a study of blood T cell repertoires in COVID-19. Assay: immunoSEQ multiplex PCR; the TCRdb copy retains only in-frame clones and omits some. The sample records under 300,000 clones, 85% to 90% being singletons. Specimen: peripheral blood. The receptors originated from a woman in her twenties or thirties with COVID-19, enrolled during active disease. Both conserved end residues are part of each CDR3. A D gene is named only where the DNA matches it firmly. Clone sizes are given selectively: once, few, many, or a class where the clone is expanded.

j_gene: TRBJ2-3
d_gene: .
abundance: .
v_gene: TRBV2
CDR3nt: TGTGCCAGCAGACTCTCCGTGGATACGCAGTATTTT
CDR3aa: CASRLSVDTQYF

j_gene: TRBJ1-4
d_gene: .
abundance: few
v_gene: TRBV11-2
CDR3nt: TGTGCCAGCAGCTTAGTTCAGAATGAAAAACTGTTTTTT
CDR3aa: CASSLVQNEKLFF

j_gene: TRBJ1-3
d_gene: .
abundance: .
v_gene: TRBV3-1/TRBV3-2
CDR3nt: TGTGCCAGCAGCCAAGAGGGACAATACTCTGGAAACACCATATATTTT
CDR3aa: CASSQEGQYSGNTIYF

j_gene: TRBJ2-2
d_gene: .
abundance: .
v_gene: TRBV7-9
CDR3nt: TGTGCCAGCAGCTCGATAGCGAACACCGGGGAGCTGTTTTTT
CDR3aa: CASSSIANTGELFF

j_gene: TRBJ2-3
d_gene: TRBD2
abundance: .
v_gene: TRBV7-2
CDR3nt: TGTGCCAGCAGCTCCTGGACTAGCGGGGAGCAGTATTTT
CDR3aa: CASSSWTSGEQYF

j_gene: TRBJ1-2
d_gene: .
abundance: .
v_gene: TRBV7-2
CDR3nt: TGTGCCAGCAGCTCTGACAGTGGCTCGAGCTATGGCTACACCTTC
CDR3aa: CASSSDSGSSYGYTF

j_gene: TRBJ1-1
d_gene: .
abundance: .
v_gene: TRBV7-6
CDR3nt: TGTGCCAGCAGCTGGGGGGGGACAACTGAAGCTTTCTTT
CDR3aa: CASSWGGTTEAFF

j_gene: TRBJ1-2
d_gene: .
abundance: .
v_gene: TRBV7-2
CDR3nt: TGTGCCAGCAGCACAGTTGTTCGGGGAAATAGCTACACCTTC
CDR3aa: CASSTVVRGNSYTF

j_gene: TRBJ1-1
d_gene: .
abundance: .
v_gene: TRBV5-1
CDR3nt: TGCGCCAGCAGCTACGCAGTGAACACTGAAGCTTTCTTT
CDR3aa: CASSYAVNTEAFF

j_gene: TRBJ2-5
d_gene: TRBD2
abundance: .
v_gene: TRBV6-5
CDR3nt: TGTGCCAGCGTGGGGGGGAGGCAAGAGACCCAGTACTTC
CDR3aa: CASVGGRQETQYF

j_gene: TRBJ1-5
d_gene: .
abundance: .
v_gene: TRBV3-1/TRBV3-2
CDR3nt: TGTGCCAGCAGCCGACAGATAAATCAGCCCCAGCATTTT
CDR3aa: CASSRQINQPQHF

j_gene: TRBJ1-2
d_gene: .
abundance: .
v_gene: TRBV30
CDR3nt: TGTGCCTGGAGTGTACTGTCTCGGCGGGGTAACTATGGCTACACCTTC
CDR3aa: CAWSVLSRRGNYGYTF

j_gene: TRBJ1-2
d_gene: .
abundance: .
v_gene: TRBV29-1
CDR3nt: TGCAGCGCTCGTCGGGAACTCTATGGCTACACCTTC
CDR3aa: CSARRELYGYTF

j_gene: TRBJ1-1
d_gene: .
abundance: .
v_gene: TRBV14
CDR3nt: TGTGCCAGCAGCCAAGCAGGGGTCTTGAACACTGAAGCTTTCTTT
CDR3aa: CASSQAGVLNTEAFF

j_gene: TRBJ1-1
d_gene: .
abundance: .
v_gene: TRBV19
CDR3nt: TGTGCCAGTAGTATAATGGGGCAGGCCAGGACTGAAGCTTTCTTT
CDR3aa: CASSIMGQARTEAFF

j_gene: TRBJ1-6
d_gene: .
abundance: once
v_gene: TRBV6-1
CDR3nt: TGTGCCAGCAGTGAATACTCCTATAATTCACCCCTCCACTTT
CDR3aa: CASSEYSYNSPLHF

j_gene: TRBJ1-3
d_gene: .
abundance: .
v_gene: TRBV5-1
CDR3nt: TGCGCCAGCAGTTCCAGCTCTGGAAACACCATATATTTT
CDR3aa: CASSSSSGNTIYF